The rows below give T cell receptor beta chains drawn from one sample of a study of shared clonotypes between healthy human individuals. Using immunoSEQ multiplex PCR, the repertoire was profiled, and TCRdb retains in-frame clones only, with some absent. This sample has about 600,000 clones, with 97% found just once. The source material was naive CD4+ T cells sorted from blood. The receptors here all came from a woman aged 25-40 years in good health. The conserved cysteine and the conserved F or W are not part of the CDR3 here. The D gene is left open where the match is weak.

V gene: TRBV6-1
J gene: TRBJ1-3
D gene: TRBD1
CDR3 protein: ASRTGKGGNTIY

V gene: TRBV2
J gene: TRBJ1-1
D gene: NA
CDR3 protein: ASSLDGKNTEAF

V gene: TRBV11-1
J gene: TRBJ2-7
D gene: NA
CDR3 protein: ASSPRRGHEQY

V gene: TRBV11-2
J gene: TRBJ2-1
D gene: NA
CDR3 protein: ASSLYSRARRDEQF

V gene: TRBV2
J gene: TRBJ2-5
D gene: TRBD1
CDR3 protein: ASSDWTGPETQY

V gene: TRBV27
J gene: TRBJ2-6
D gene: NA
CDR3 protein: ASSLKRRIPSGANVLT

V gene: TRBV5-1
J gene: TRBJ2-5
D gene: NA
CDR3 protein: ASSLVTVQETQY

V gene: TRBV18
J gene: TRBJ1-1
D gene: NA
CDR3 protein: ASSPAQDTEAF

V gene: TRBV4-2
J gene: TRBJ2-1
D gene: NA
CDR3 protein: ASSQARYYNEQF

V gene: TRBV19
J gene: TRBJ1-2
D gene: NA
CDR3 protein: ASSIPRTDYYGYT

V gene: TRBV28
J gene: TRBJ1-5
D gene: NA
CDR3 protein: ASISGDSNQPQH

V gene: TRBV10-1
J gene: TRBJ2-1
D gene: NA
CDR3 protein: ASSERLDEQF

V gene: TRBV11-2
J gene: TRBJ2-3
D gene: NA
CDR3 protein: ASSARLSLGTDTQY

V gene: TRBV21-1
J gene: TRBJ1-1
D gene: NA
CDR3 protein: ASSKKGFQENTEAF

V gene: TRBV5-1
J gene: TRBJ2-1
D gene: TRBD1
CDR3 protein: ASSSQLDRYNEQF

V gene: TRBV29-1
J gene: TRBJ1-2
D gene: NA
CDR3 protein: SVGEGYGYT

V gene: TRBV9
J gene: TRBJ1-2
D gene: NA
CDR3 protein: ASSVEGVYGYT

V gene: TRBV18
J gene: TRBJ1-4
D gene: TRBD1
CDR3 protein: ASSPSVIYRQGANEKLF

V gene: TRBV28
J gene: TRBJ2-7
D gene: TRBD2
CDR3 protein: ASSPSSGWSSYEQY

V gene: TRBV9
J gene: TRBJ1-1
D gene: TRBD1
CDR3 protein: ASSDRDSGIMNTEAF

V gene: TRBV5-6
J gene: TRBJ2-2
D gene: TRBD2
CDR3 protein: ASSLQGLAGANTGELF

V gene: TRBV6-5
J gene: TRBJ2-3
D gene: NA
CDR3 protein: ASSYTGDTQY

V gene: TRBV28
J gene: TRBJ2-1
D gene: NA
CDR3 protein: ASRGNEQF

V gene: TRBV19
J gene: TRBJ2-2
D gene: TRBD2
CDR3 protein: ASSIGLAGGRVTGELF

V gene: TRBV6-5
J gene: TRBJ2-7
D gene: TRBD1
CDR3 protein: ASSPPTGYEQY

V gene: TRBV7-9
J gene: TRBJ2-5
D gene: NA
CDR3 protein: ASSFGGETQY

V gene: TRBV15
J gene: TRBJ2-1
D gene: NA
CDR3 protein: ATSSPRSSYNEQF

V gene: TRBV19
J gene: TRBJ1-1
D gene: TRBD1
CDR3 protein: ASSKRTGEVNTEAF

V gene: TRBV9
J gene: TRBJ2-3
D gene: NA
CDR3 protein: ASRGGHPLSSRIDTQY

V gene: TRBV5-1
J gene: TRBJ2-1
D gene: NA
CDR3 protein: ASSPDTGSSYNEQF

V gene: TRBV27
J gene: TRBJ2-2
D gene: NA
CDR3 protein: ASSILVNTGELF

V gene: TRBV4-1
J gene: TRBJ2-1
D gene: TRBD1
CDR3 protein: ASSQVPGQGKMNNEQF

V gene: TRBV13
J gene: TRBJ1-3
D gene: NA
CDR3 protein: ASSSQDLSFSRGNTIY

V gene: TRBV6-1
J gene: TRBJ2-1
D gene: TRBD2
CDR3 protein: ASAGLAGGFEQF

V gene: TRBV11-2
J gene: TRBJ1-1
D gene: NA
CDR3 protein: ASTGLNTEAF

V gene: TRBV7-8
J gene: TRBJ1-2
D gene: NA
CDR3 protein: ASSLVVGHLNYGYT

V gene: TRBV28
J gene: TRBJ2-3
D gene: TRBD1
CDR3 protein: ASSFTGVLYTDTQY

V gene: TRBV5-1
J gene: TRBJ1-1
D gene: NA
CDR3 protein: ASSLASGNTEAF

V gene: TRBV9
J gene: TRBJ1-1
D gene: NA
CDR3 protein: ASSPSGATNTEAF

V gene: TRBV7-9
J gene: TRBJ2-7
D gene: TRBD2
CDR3 protein: ASSPRTSGTIYEQY

V gene: TRBV11-3
J gene: TRBJ2-1
D gene: TRBD2
CDR3 protein: ASSLEPSGRKNEQF

V gene: TRBV29-1
J gene: TRBJ2-1
D gene: NA
CDR3 protein: SVAGHNEQF

V gene: TRBV19
J gene: TRBJ2-2
D gene: NA
CDR3 protein: ASYPGAGELF

V gene: TRBV5-6
J gene: TRBJ1-2
D gene: NA
CDR3 protein: ASSLGIVSPLYGYT

V gene: TRBV4-2
J gene: TRBJ2-3
D gene: NA
CDR3 protein: ASSQEGPRRWTTRTDTQY

V gene: TRBV7-6
J gene: TRBJ2-7
D gene: TRBD2
CDR3 protein: ASSLGNGRESAYEQY

V gene: TRBV7-9
J gene: TRBJ1-1
D gene: NA
CDR3 protein: ASSLDRDTEAF

V gene: TRBV28
J gene: TRBJ1-2
D gene: NA
CDR3 protein: ASSYRPNYGYT

V gene: TRBV27
J gene: TRBJ2-1
D gene: TRBD2
CDR3 protein: ASRGRLAGLGNEQF

V gene: TRBV7-9
J gene: TRBJ2-3
D gene: NA
CDR3 protein: ASSLMELTDTQY